The rows below give T cell receptor beta chains drawn from one sample of a study of shared clonotypes between healthy human individuals. Sequencing used immunoSEQ multiplex PCR; TCRdb keeps in-frame clones, though not all of them. Of some 550,000 clones in the sample, about 97% were seen once. The sequencing sample was made of naive CD4+ T cells sorted from blood. The source of these receptors is a woman in her twenties or thirties in good health. CDR3s include the opening cysteine and the closing phenylalanine or tryptophan. A D gene is named only where the DNA matches it firmly. Clone size is shown for a subset of rows, as once, few, many or a class of expanded clone.

clone_size	v_call	j_call	d_call	cdr3_aa	cdr3_nt
once	TRBV7-6	TRBJ2-4	-	CASSLSSGNIQYF	TGTGCCAGCAGCTTATCCAGCGGAAACATTCAGTACTTC
once	TRBV5-4	TRBJ2-5	-	CASSYPGKTETQYF	TGTGCCAGCAGCTATCCTGGAAAAACGGAGACCCAGTACTTC
-	TRBV5-1	TRBJ2-5	-	CASSLSTEETQYF	TGCGCCAGCAGCTTGTCGACAGAAGAGACCCAGTACTTC
once	TRBV21-1	TRBJ1-4	-	CASSKCGRENEKLFF	TGTGCCAGCAGCAAATGCGGTAGGGAGAATGAAAAACTGTTTTTT
few	TRBV19	TRBJ1-1	-	CASSIGQREAFF	TGTGCCAGTAGTATAGGACAGCGTGAAGCTTTCTTT
-	TRBV6-5	TRBJ1-5	-	CASGQPDQPQHF	TGTGCCAGCGGCCAACCGGATCAGCCCCAGCATTTT
-	TRBV28	TRBJ1-3	TRBD1	CASSTETGGGNTIYF	TGTGCCAGCAGTACGGAGACAGGGGGAGGAAACACCATATATTTT
-	TRBV5-4	TRBJ2-7	-	CASSQEEWRAKTAVGQYF	TGTGCCAGCAGCCAAGAAGAGTGGAGGGCAAAAACCGCTGTGGGGCAGTACTTC
-	TRBV6-5	TRBJ2-5	TRBD2	CATHGLAGETQYF	TGTGCCACCCACGGACTAGCGGGAGAGACCCAGTACTTC
-	TRBV18	TRBJ2-3	-	CASSPPQGGFTDTQYF	TGTGCCAGCTCACCACCGCAGGGCGGTTTTACAGATACGCAGTATTTT
-	TRBV5-6	TRBJ2-7	-	CASSWGPGIEQYF	TGTGCCAGCAGCTGGGGGCCCGGGATCGAGCAGTACTTC
few	TRBV6-5	TRBJ1-5	-	CASSYSGNEPQHF	TGTGCCAGCAGTTACTCTGGGAATGAGCCCCAGCATTTT
-	TRBV5-1	TRBJ2-1	-	CASSLTTVNEQFF	TGCGCCAGCAGCCTTACCACGGTGAATGAGCAGTTCTTC
-	TRBV7-3	TRBJ2-3	-	CASSLGVTDTQYF	TGTGCCAGCAGCTTAGGCGTCACAGATACGCAGTATTTT
-	TRBV11-1	TRBJ2-7	TRBD1	CASSLNDRVGEYEQYF	TGTGCCAGCAGCTTAAACGACAGGGTAGGGGAATACGAGCAGTACTTC
-	TRBV5-4	TRBJ2-7	TRBD1	CASSTGTGGGYEQYF	TGTGCCAGCAGCACCGGGACAGGGGGTGGCTACGAGCAGTACTTC
-	TRBV7-6	TRBJ2-5	-	CASSLPQETQYF	TGTGCCAGCAGCTTGCCCCAAGAGACCCAGTACTTC
few	TRBV19	TRBJ1-5	-	CASSLGGPQHF	TGTGCCAGTAGTCTGGGCGGGCCCCAGCATTTT
-	TRBV11-2	TRBJ2-1	TRBD2	CASSLVISTSGQPNEQFF	TGTGCCAGCAGCTTAGTAATAAGTACTAGCGGACAACCCAATGAGCAGTTCTTC
-	TRBV28	TRBJ1-5	TRBD1	CASSPGQGAAQPQHF	TGTGCCAGCAGCCCAGGACAGGGTGCAGCTCAGCCCCAGCATTTT
-	TRBV11-2	TRBJ2-5	TRBD2	CASSVIAGISQVTQYF	TGTGCCAGCAGCGTAATAGCGGGTATAAGCCAGGTGACCCAGTACTTC
-	TRBV2	TRBJ2-1	TRBD2	CASGGRAVYNEQFF	TGTGCCAGCGGCGGGAGGGCGGTCTACAATGAGCAGTTCTTC
-	TRBV21-1	TRBJ2-1	-	CASSKTSHFKDEQFF	TGTGCCAGCAGCAAGACTAGTCACTTTAAAGATGAGCAGTTCTTC
-	TRBV19	TRBJ2-5	-	CASSSDRKAETQYF	TGTGCCAGTAGTTCGGACAGAAAAGCCGAGACCCAGTACTTC
-	TRBV5-8	TRBJ2-5	-	CASSLVARDQETQYF	TGTGCCAGCAGCTTGGTGGCCAGGGACCAAGAGACCCAGTACTTC
-	TRBV19	TRBJ2-7	-	CASSRGASLAAYVEQYF	TGTGCCAGTAGTAGGGGGGCCTCCCTAGCGGCTTACGTCGAGCAGTACTTC
once	TRBV9	TRBJ2-1	TRBD2	CASSATSGSYNEQFF	TGTGCCAGCAGCGCTACTAGCGGGAGCTACAATGAGCAGTTCTTC
-	TRBV10-1	TRBJ2-3	-	CASSGGVLTASTDTQYF	TGCGCCAGCAGTGGGGGAGTCCTCACAGCCAGCACAGATACGCAGTATTTT
-	TRBV29-1	TRBJ2-1	-	CSVESVNEQFF	TGCAGCGTTGAAAGCGTGAATGAGCAGTTCTTC
-	TRBV7-3	TRBJ1-1	-	CASSLNPGNTEAFF	TGTGCCAGCAGCTTAAATCCGGGGAACACTGAAGCTTTCTTT